This TCR beta chain was sequenced during a study of read filtering for tumor transcriptome and immune sequencing. Study findings and constraints: Compared with RNA-seq, IR-seq gave much higher clonotype depth and reliability. The sorted CD138-negative fraction was a mixed bone marrow immune population, not purified T cells. Approximately 82% of IR-seq clonotypes had a single read, yet these held 3% to 4% of reads.

At the time of active disease, bone marrow was collected from every patient. CDR1 is MNHEY and CDR2 is SMNVEV in the germline V gene (reference sequence). Trimming shortened V by 6 bases and J by 2 bases, and 14 bases separated the two germline ends. The CDR3 spans 14 residues. From 350 to 500 ng of RNA, a library with molecular barcoded alpha/delta and beta/gamma adaptors was made. TCRdb recomputed calls from the reads with MiXCR, one row per CDR3 protein. Of 100,000 to 150,000 distinct CDR3 sequences in the sample, over 10% were seen once. This clonotype was counted many times. Its antigen is not known.

The specimen was a population of CD138-negative cells sorted from bone marrow. The receptor's source is a donor at least 40 years old with multiple myeloma. This sequence joins TRBV27 and TRBJ2-7, with a possible D match to TRBD1 (5 bases). The CDR3 loop reads CASRPGLATYEQYF. In DNA, the CDR3 is TGTGCCAGCAGGCCAGGGCTCGCGACCTACGAGCAGTACTTC.